This T cell receptor (beta chain) was obtained from a study of T-cell memory formation after mild COVID-19. CDR1 SGHRS and CDR2 YFSETQ come from the germline V gene. The CDR3 contains 15 residues. V dropped 2 bases and J dropped 4 bases, with 15 bases sitting between them. MiXCR was run by TCRdb on the 5' RACE reads, yielding one entry per CDR3 protein. The data hold around 320,000 distinct CDR3 sequences, with approximately 19% observed a single time. This sequence joins TRBV5-1 and TRBJ2-5; D assignment may be TRBD1 or TRBD2 (7 bases each). This clonotype was sampled from a man aged 18 to 30 who had mild COVID-19 (a few samples of this study predate the infection). Cell type and time point are not known. Input material: PBMCs or a T cell subset sorted from them (not recorded which). The CDR3 DNA reads as TGCGCCAGCAGCTTCGGAGACAGGGAGGGAGAGACCCAGTACTTC. This codes for CASSFGDREGETQYF.